This passage covers 22 T cell receptor beta chains from one sample sequenced in a study of shared clonotypes between healthy human individuals. The data were produced by immunoSEQ multiplex PCR, yet TCRdb's version contains in-frame clones alone and is incomplete. Of about 600,000 clones listed, about 97% are singletons. Sequenced: naive CD4+ T cells sorted from blood. Subset specified: CD45RA+ positively selected. The receptors were gathered from a woman in her thirties in good health.

The V call is TRBV15, the J call TRBJ1-2; weak D call: TRBD1 (6 bases). V was pared by 8 bases and J by 1 base, with 11 bases between. The CDR3 runs 13 residues. In germline, CDR1 is LNHNV, CDR2 YYDKDF (reference sequence). The CDR3 coding sequence is TGTGCCACCCGGACAGCCAATAACTATGGCTACACCTTC. Amino acids: CATRTANNYGYTF.

The chain couples TRBV19 to TRBJ1-4; unclear D gene. V was cut by 7 bases and J by 8 bases, with 17 bases left in between. The CDR3 has 14 residues. Germline-derived CDR1 and CDR2 are LNHDA and SQIVND (reference sequence). The DNA of the CDR3 is TGTGCCAGTAAGGTGTCAATCAATGGGGAAAAACTGTTTTTT. The encoded protein is CASKVSINGEKLFF.

This clone has more than one count but fewer than ten. This chain connects TRBV7-9 to TRBJ1-1; no definite D call. Germline V gene lookup returns CDR1 SEHNR and CDR2 FQNEAQ (reference sequence). The CDR3 length is 16 residues. The germline V and J ends were trimmed by 1 base and 0 bases, with 12 bases remaining between them. CDR3 sequence reads: CASSLVPARMNTEAFF. In DNA form, the CDR3 reads TGTGCCAGCAGCTTAGTACCAGCAAGAATGAACACTGAAGCTTTCTTT.

The V gene is TRBV15, the J gene TRBJ2-1, with 7 bases matching TRBD2. V was pared by 0 bases and J by 16 bases, with 9 bases of the junction left unmatched. The CDR3 has 13 amino acids. Per germline, CDR1 LNHNV and CDR2 YYDKDF (reference sequence). DNA for the CDR3: TGTGCCACCAGCAGAGAAATGACGGGAGGAAGTTTCTTC. It encodes CATSREMTGGSFF.

V and J are TRBV10-2 and TRBJ2-2, with 7 nucleotides matching TRBD1. The CDR3 sequence is 17 residues long. Germline CDR1 and CDR2: WSHSY and SAAADI. V was clipped by 7 bases and J by 0 bases; unmatched bases: 11. The CDR3 DNA sequence: TGCGCCAGCAACCGGGACAGATATGGTACGAACACCGGGGAGCTGTTTTTT. Translating gives CASNRDRYGTNTGELFF.

The V call is TRBV28, the J call TRBJ2-7; maybe TRBD2 (5 bases). The CDR3 has 15 amino acids. Germline assignment: CDR1 MDHEN and CDR2 SYDVKM. V lost 4 bases and J lost 3, with 16 bases in between. The CDR3 coding sequence is TGTGCCAGCAGTTCTGGCCCGGGGAATAACTACGAGCAGTACTTC. This sequence encodes CASSSGPGNNYEQYF. The variable domain in full, with the rest retrieved from reference TRBV28 and TRBJ2-7, is DVKVTQSSRYLVKRTGEKVFLECVQDMDHENMFWYRQDPGLGLRLIYFSYDVKMKEKGDIPEGYSVSREKKERFSLILESASTNQTSMYLCASSSGPGNNYEQYFGPGTRLTVT.

The chain joins TRBV19 to TRBJ2-1; 11 bases match TRBD2. This CDR3 is built from 15 residues. CDR1 and CDR2 from the germline V gene are LNHDA and SQIVND (reference sequence). The V and J ends lost 6 bases and 7 bases, in that order; junction bases with no gene match: 8. CDR3 sequence reads: CASRLTGTSGNEQFF. For the CDR3, the DNA is TGTGCCAGTAGGTTGACAGGGACTAGCGGAAATGAGCAGTTCTTC.

The gene calls are TRBV19 and TRBJ2-7; 8 positions match TRBD1. The CDR3 has 14 amino acids. V was pared by 4 bases and J by 3 bases, with 5 bases of the junction left unmatched. CDR1 is LNHDA, CDR2 SQIVND, per germline (reference sequence). The CDR3 loop reads CASSSGQGFYEQYF. CDR3 sequence (DNA): TGTGCCAGTAGTAGCGGACAGGGATTCTACGAGCAGTACTTC.

The CDR3 loop is CSVRAEIYGQETQYF. The CDR3 DNA reads as TGCAGCGTGAGAGCGGAAATTTACGGTCAAGAGACCCAGTACTTC. The chain carries TRBV29-1 and TRBJ2-5; TRBD2 might be the D (5 bases). The CDR3 has 15 amino acids. V was clipped by 6 bases and J by 2 bases, with 19 bases between them. Germline V gives CDR1 SQVTM, CDR2 ANQGSEA.

This clone was recorded only once. The V gene is TRBV6-1, the J gene TRBJ2-5; TRBD2 aligns across 8 bases. CDR1 and CDR2 (germline): MNHNS, SASEGT. The CDR3 has 15 amino acids. J lost 3 bases, V lost 2 bases, and 5 bases had no gene match. The DNA for the CDR3 is TGTGCCAGCAGTGAATGGGGGACTAGAGAAGAGACCCAGTACTTC. Its translation: CASSEWGTREETQYF.

This sequence joins TRBV6-4 and TRBJ2-1, with 12 bases aligning to TRBD2. Germline-derived CDR1 and CDR2 are MRHNA and SNTAGT. The CDR3 consists of 15 residues. V trimming: 9 bases; J trimming: 0 bases; junction bases outside the gene matches: 3. The DNA of the CDR3 is TGTGCCAGTAAGACTAGCGGGAGCTCCTACAATGAGCAGTTCTTC. This sequence encodes CASKTSGSSYNEQFF.

V gene TRBV7-3 combines with J gene TRBJ2-7; no firm D call. V was shortened by 4 bases and J by 3 bases, with 13 bases between the two germline ends. The CDR3 is 14 residues long. Germline CDR1 SGHTA, CDR2 FQGTGA. CDR3 sequence (DNA): TGTGCCAGCAGCTCAGGCCCGGAAAGCTACGAGCAGTACTTC. Encoded protein: CASSSGPESYEQYF.

The chain has TRBV13 and TRBJ1-6; D gene ambiguous. V dropped 4 bases and J dropped 9 bases, with 7 bases sitting between them. The CDR3 spans 12 residues. Germline CDR1 is PRHDT and CDR2 is FYEKMQ (reference sequence). This chain's CDR3 is CASSSSSSPLHF. For the CDR3, the DNA is TGTGCCAGCAGCTCCTCGAGTTCACCCCTCCACTTT.

This clone came up once. The CDR3 nucleotides read TGTGCCAGCAGCTTTGCGGGAGTGGCCTACAATGAGCAGTTCTTC. Protein sequence: CASSFAGVAYNEQFF. This chain links TRBV5-5 with TRBJ2-1; TRBD2 matches at 7 bases. The V gene's germline CDR1 is SGHKS and CDR2 YYEKEE (reference sequence). With 2 bases clipped from V and 2 bases from J, the junction kept 4 bases outside the gene matches. The CDR3 is 15 amino acids.

The gene calls are TRBV7-9 and TRBJ2-2; weak D call: TRBD2 (6 bases). CDR3 length: 17 amino acids. The germline CDR1 and CDR2 sequences are SEHNR and FQNEAQ (reference sequence). V lost 5 bases to trimming and J lost 4 bases, with 20 bases between them. The CDR3 loop is CASSPRSGRFVTGELFF. DNA for the CDR3: TGTGCCAGCAGCCCTAGATCAGGGAGGTTCGTCACCGGGGAGCTGTTTTTT.

V and J are TRBV5-1 and TRBJ1-4; D possibly corresponds to TRBD1 (6 bases). Germline loops: CDR1 SGHRS, CDR2 YFSETQ. The CDR3 has 16 residues. V was cut by 3 bases and J by 2 bases, with 14 bases left in between. CDR3 nucleotide sequence: TGCGCCAGCAGCTCGCAGGGTGGGGGCACTAATGAAAAACTGTTTTTT. Protein product: CASSSQGGGTNEKLFF.

The CDR3 spells CASSLTGAEQPQHF. The CDR3 DNA reads as TGTGCCAGCAGCTTAACCGGGGCAGAACAGCCCCAGCATTTT. This chain connects TRBV7-2 to TRBJ1-5; tentative D call: TRBD1 (5 bases). Germline lookup yields CDR1 SGHTA and CDR2 FQGNSA. This CDR3 has 14 residues. V was cut by 2 bases and J by 7 bases, with 12 bases left in between.

CDR3 in amino acids: CASRSRKCGNEQFF. CDR3 nucleotides: TGTGCAAGTCGCTCCCGGAAGTGCGGGAATGAGCAGTTCTTC. The chain has TRBV12-2 and TRBJ2-1; TRBD2, the table's D call, lacks a check against the DNA. TRBV12-2 constitutes a pseudogene. The CDR3 has 14 residues.

The gene calls are TRBV25-1 and TRBJ2-7; D is ambiguous. Trimming left V 6 bases short and J 2 bases short, with 11 bases between. The CDR3 contains 13 residues. Germline V gene lookup returns CDR1 MGHDK and CDR2 SYGVNS. CDR3 in amino acids: CASSDGGAYEQYF. For the CDR3, the DNA is TGTGCCAGCAGCGATGGCGGCGCCTACGAGCAGTACTTC.

J is TRBJ1-2 and V is TRBV27; D remains unclear. Germline CDR1 reads MNHEY; CDR2 reads SMNVEV (reference sequence). Trimming took off 6 bases at V and 8 bases at J, with 22 bases between the two ends. The CDR3 length is 15 residues. CDR3: CASRIRSAGPGGYTF. For the CDR3, the DNA is TGTGCCAGCAGAATACGGAGCGCGGGCCCGGGAGGCTACACCTTC.

V gene TRBV5-4 combines with J gene TRBJ2-3, with 7 bases that match TRBD2. V lost 3 bases and J lost 2; bases outside the gene matches: 6. The CDR3 sequence is 15 residues long. Per the germline V gene, CDR1 is SGHNT and CDR2 is YYREEE (reference sequence). For the CDR3, the DNA is TGTGCCAGCAGCTCTACTAGCGCCATCACAGATACGCAGTATTTT. This translates into CASSSTSAITDTQYF.

The chain has TRBV27 and TRBJ2-3, with TRBD2 identical over 8 bases. There are 14 residues in the CDR3. V lost 3 bases and J lost 7; bases outside the gene matches: 6. Per germline, CDR1 MNHEY and CDR2 SMNVEV (reference sequence). The CDR3 region has the DNA TGTGCCAGCAGTTTTAGCGGGGCTCGGTATACGCAGTATTTT. Translated, it gives CASSFSGARYTQYF.